These T cell receptor beta chains were read from a single sample in a study of neurological immune-mediated disorders. TCRdb recomputed calls from the 5' RACE reads with MiXCR, one row per CDR3 protein. The sample includes tens of thousands of distinct CDR3 sequences, approximately 4% of them seen just once. What was sequenced was PBMCs. The source is a man aged 50 to 59 with multiple sclerosis. Both conserved end residues are trimmed from each CDR3. Each record gives: D gene, J gene, V gene, clone size, CDR3 protein. D genes are given only for firm matches. Clone size is not always given. Where it is, it says once, few, many or a class for expanded clones.

d_call: TRBD2; j_call: TRBJ2-1; v_call: TRBV4-1; clone_size: many; cdr3_aa: ASSPGLAVSSYNEQF
d_call: -; j_call: TRBJ2-2; v_call: TRBV5-1; clone_size: many; cdr3_aa: ASSLASANTGELF
d_call: -; j_call: TRBJ1-2; v_call: TRBV10-3; clone_size: many; cdr3_aa: AISESTITRAVPGGYT
d_call: TRBD1; j_call: TRBJ2-1; v_call: TRBV27; clone_size: -; cdr3_aa: ASPDRWPRMGNEQF
d_call: TRBD2; j_call: TRBJ2-1; v_call: TRBV20-1; clone_size: many; cdr3_aa: SARTSGILRNEQF
d_call: -; j_call: TRBJ2-1; v_call: TRBV20-1; clone_size: many; cdr3_aa: SQRGARAGYNEQF
d_call: -; j_call: TRBJ2-1; v_call: TRBV10-3; clone_size: few; cdr3_aa: AISDRRGGGEQF
d_call: -; j_call: TRBJ2-1; v_call: TRBV20-1; clone_size: many; cdr3_aa: SASLAGHSYNEQF
d_call: -; j_call: TRBJ2-3; v_call: TRBV15; clone_size: many; cdr3_aa: ATSRVRALLNTQY
d_call: TRBD1; j_call: TRBJ1-4; v_call: TRBV18; clone_size: many; cdr3_aa: ASSPPGQADEKLF